Each of the 13 T cell receptor beta chains below was sequenced from the same sample in a study of cytomegalovirus exposure and HLA in healthy donors. The PCR was carried out with 60 Vbeta primers and 13 Jbeta primers. Clones were read by immunoSEQ multiplex PCR, and TCRdb kept only the in-frame ones, dropping some. The sample has around 150,000 clones, 70% to 75% seen once. The specimen was PBMCs. These receptors were collected from a man aged 18 to 30 in good health and CMV-seropositive.

This rearrangement joins TRBV28 to TRBJ1-1; D may be TRBD1 (6 bases). CDR1 MDHEN and CDR2 SYDVKM come from the germline V gene. The CDR3 length is 14 residues. V was cut by 3 bases and J by 7 bases, with 15 bases left in between. The CDR3 bases are TGTGCCAGCAGTTTTACCGTGGACAGCCGTGAAGCTTTCTTT. This sequence encodes CASSFTVDSREAFF.

In this sample, this clone turned up a few times. V is TRBV7-3 and J is TRBJ1-1; 8 nucleotides match TRBD1. There are 15 residues in the CDR3. With 0 bases clipped from V and 4 bases from J, the junction kept 4 bases outside the gene matches. Germline assignment: CDR1 SGHTA and CDR2 FQGTGA. CDR3 sequence reads: CASSLTGQGLTEAFF. CDR3 in DNA: TGTGCCAGCAGCTTAACAGGACAGGGACTCACTGAAGCTTTCTTT.

The chain couples TRBV7-8 to TRBJ2-5; weak D call: TRBD2 (5 bases). Trimming left V 3 bases short and J 0 bases short, with 8 bases between. The CDR3 spans 14 residues. Germline loops: CDR1 SGHVS, CDR2 FQNEAQ. The CDR3 sequence is CASSFEGNQETQYF. CDR3 in DNA: TGTGCCAGCAGCTTCGAGGGAAACCAAGAGACCCAGTACTTC. Using reference TRBV7-8 and TRBJ2-5 for the parts outside the CDR3, the full variable domain is GAGVSQSPRYKVAKRGQDVALRCDPISGHVSLFWYQQALGQGPEFLTYFQNEAQLDKSGLPSDRFFAERPEGSVSTLKIQRTQQEDSAVYLCASSFEGNQETQYFGPGTRLLVL.

The chain carries TRBV27 and TRBJ1-4; D unclear. Germline loops: CDR1 MNHEY, CDR2 SMNVEV (reference sequence). Trimming shortened V by 2 bases and J by 4 bases, and 5 bases separated the two germline ends. The CDR3 length is 13 residues. The CDR3 protein is CASSLRRNEKLFF. The CDR3 bases are TGTGCCAGCAGTTTACGTCGTAATGAAAAACTGTTTTTT.

This sequence joins TRBV27 and TRBJ1-5, with D possibly TRBD1 on 5 matching bases. Trimming removed 6 bases from V and 1 base from J, with 16 bases in between. Germline-derived CDR1 and CDR2 are MNHEY and SMNVEV (reference sequence). The CDR3 consists of 16 residues. This CDR3 is CASSLRVAGSNQPQHF. CDR3 in DNA: TGTGCCAGCAGCCTTAGGGTGGCAGGGAGCAATCAGCCCCAGCATTTT.

This chain joins TRBV19 and TRBJ1-1; D call uncertain. Trimming cost V 10 bases and J 1 base, with 13 bases left between them. The germline V gene has CDR1 LNHDA and CDR2 SQIVND (reference sequence). The CDR3 has 13 amino acids. CDR3 sequence (DNA): TGTGCCACCTCTGGTATCAGGAACACTGAAGCTTTCTTT. This gives the protein CATSGIRNTEAFF.

The rearrangement links TRBV6-1 to TRBJ1-1, with D maybe TRBD1 (6 bases). Trimming removed 8 bases at V and 4 bases at J, with 17 bases between. Germline CDR1 reads MNHNS; CDR2 reads SASEGT. CDR3 size: 14 residues. CDR3 coding DNA: TGTGCCAGCGTTTATTCGGGGGGCGGCACTGAAGCTTTCTTT. This codes for CASVYSGGGTEAFF.

V and J are TRBV6-6 and TRBJ2-3, with D possibly TRBD2 on 5 matching bases. The germline V gene has CDR1 MNHNY and CDR2 SVGAGI (reference sequence). Trimming took off 6 bases at V and 0 bases at J, with 13 bases between the two ends. The CDR3 runs 15 residues. The CDR3 sequence is CASSHGLTSTDTQYF. CDR3 nucleotides: TGTGCCAGCAGCCACGGACTCACTAGCACAGATACGCAGTATTTT.

The chain links TRBV7-6 to TRBJ2-3, with a tentative D call TRBD1 (6 bases). Looked up from germline, CDR1 is SGHVS and CDR2 is FNYEAQ. This CDR3 is built from 15 residues. V was clipped by 5 bases and J by 4 bases, with 16 bases between them. The CDR3 bases are TGTGCCAGCAGCCAAGGGGCAGGGGAATCAGATACGCAGTATTTT. As protein: CASSQGAGESDTQYF.

The chain uses TRBV7-9 and TRBJ1-1; 8 bases map to TRBD1. In germline, CDR1 is SEHNR, CDR2 FQNEAQ (reference sequence). V dropped 7 bases and J dropped 4; count of bases not matched to a gene: 11. The CDR3 is 15 residues long. The CDR3 nucleotides are TGTGCCAGCATCCACAGTGCAGGGGGCATCACTGAAGCTTTCTTT. Protein sequence: CASIHSAGGITEAFF.

The chain employs TRBV6-1 and TRBJ1-5; 9 bases agree with TRBD1. Germline-derived CDR1 and CDR2 are MNHNS and SASEGT. J lost 8 bases, V lost 7 bases, and 9 bases had no gene match. The CDR3 totals 14 residues. CDR3 in amino acids: CASMRDRANKPQHF. CDR3 sequence (DNA): TGTGCCAGCATGCGGGACAGGGCTAATAAGCCCCAGCATTTT.

The chain employs TRBV5-1 and TRBJ2-5; 8 positions agree with TRBD2. This CDR3 has 14 residues. Trimming took 0 bases from V and 5 from J; bases not matched to a gene: 3. CDR1 is SGHRS and CDR2 is YFSETQ in the germline V gene. The CDR3 sequence is CASSLGTSSETQYF. The DNA of the CDR3 is TGCGCCAGCAGCTTGGGGACTAGCAGCGAGACCCAGTACTTC.

The gene calls are TRBV27 and TRBJ1-2, with 8 positions matching TRBD1. The J segment lost 3 bases and the V segment lost 5 bases, leaving 5 bases of the junction unmatched. In germline, CDR1 is MNHEY, CDR2 SMNVEV (reference sequence). The CDR3 runs to 14 residues. The CDR3 region has the DNA TGTGCCAGCAGTCCCGGGACAGGACACTATGGCTACACCTTC. The encoded protein is CASSPGTGHYGYTF.